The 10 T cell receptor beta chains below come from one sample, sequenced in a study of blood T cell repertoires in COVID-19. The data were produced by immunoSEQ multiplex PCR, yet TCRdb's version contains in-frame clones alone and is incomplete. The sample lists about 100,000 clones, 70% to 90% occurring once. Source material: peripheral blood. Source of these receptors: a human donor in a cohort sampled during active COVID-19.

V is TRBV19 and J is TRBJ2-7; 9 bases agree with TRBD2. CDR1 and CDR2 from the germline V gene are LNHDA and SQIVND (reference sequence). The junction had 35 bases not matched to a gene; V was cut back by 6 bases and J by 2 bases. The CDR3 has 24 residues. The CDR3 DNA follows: TGTGCCAGTAGACGAACTGATGATAGCGGGAGTATCCACGAAGGGGGAGAGACTACCTACGAGCAGTACTTC. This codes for CASRRTDDSGSIHEGGETTYEQYF. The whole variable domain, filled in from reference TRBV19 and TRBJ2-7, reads DGGITQSPKYLFRKEGQNVTLSCEQNLNHDAMYWYRQDPGQGLRLIYYSQIVNDFQKGDIAEGYSVSREKKESFPLTVTSAQKNPTAFYLCASRRTDDSGSIHEGGETTYEQYFGPGTRLTVT.

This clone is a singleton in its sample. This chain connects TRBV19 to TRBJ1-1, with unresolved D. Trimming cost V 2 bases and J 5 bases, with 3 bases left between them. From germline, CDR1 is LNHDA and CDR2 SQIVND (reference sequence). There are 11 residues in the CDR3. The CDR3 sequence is CASSIPTEAFF. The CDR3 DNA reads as TGTGCCAGTAGTATACCTACTGAAGCTTTCTTT.

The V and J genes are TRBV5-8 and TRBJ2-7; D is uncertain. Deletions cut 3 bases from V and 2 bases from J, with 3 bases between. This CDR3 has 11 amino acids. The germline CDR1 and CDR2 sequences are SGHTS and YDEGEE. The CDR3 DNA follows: TGTGCCAGCAGCTCTACCTACGAGCAGTACTTC. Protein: CASSSTYEQYF.

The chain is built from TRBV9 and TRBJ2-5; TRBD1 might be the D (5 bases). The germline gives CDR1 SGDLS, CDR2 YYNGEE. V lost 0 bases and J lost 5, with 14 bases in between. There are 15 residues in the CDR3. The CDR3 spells CASSVAGRIGETQYF. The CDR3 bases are TGTGCCAGCAGCGTAGCAGGGCGGATCGGGGAGACCCAGTACTTC.

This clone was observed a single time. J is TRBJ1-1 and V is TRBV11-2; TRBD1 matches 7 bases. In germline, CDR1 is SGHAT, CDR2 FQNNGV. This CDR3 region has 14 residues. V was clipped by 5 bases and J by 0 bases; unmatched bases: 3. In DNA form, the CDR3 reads TGTGCCAGCAGCCCTGGACAGGTGAACACTGAAGCTTTCTTT. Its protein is CASSPGQVNTEAFF.

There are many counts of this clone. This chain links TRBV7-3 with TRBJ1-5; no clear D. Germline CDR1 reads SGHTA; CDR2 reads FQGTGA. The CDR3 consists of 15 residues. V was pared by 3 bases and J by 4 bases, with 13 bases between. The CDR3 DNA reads TGTGCCAGCAGCTTTGGTCCAACGAGTAATCAGCCCCAGCATTTT. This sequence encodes CASSFGPTSNQPQHF.

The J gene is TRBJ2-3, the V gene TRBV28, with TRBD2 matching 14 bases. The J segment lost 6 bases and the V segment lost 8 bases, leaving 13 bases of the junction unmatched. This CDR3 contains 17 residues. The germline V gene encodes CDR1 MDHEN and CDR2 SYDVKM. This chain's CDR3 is CASGSYRTSGRPDTQYF. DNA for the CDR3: TGTGCCAGCGGATCCTATAGGACTAGCGGGAGGCCGGATACGCAGTATTTT.

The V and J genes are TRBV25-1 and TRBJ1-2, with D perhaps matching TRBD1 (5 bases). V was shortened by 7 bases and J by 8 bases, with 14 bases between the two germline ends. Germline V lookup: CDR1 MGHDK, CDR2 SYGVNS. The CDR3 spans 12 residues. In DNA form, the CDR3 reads TGTGCCAGCATGGAGGGGATGGAAGGCTACACCTTC. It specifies CASMEGMEGYTF.

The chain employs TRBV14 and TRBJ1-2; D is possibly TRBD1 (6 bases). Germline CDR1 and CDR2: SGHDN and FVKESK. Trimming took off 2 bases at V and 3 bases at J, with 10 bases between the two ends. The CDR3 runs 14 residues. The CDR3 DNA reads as TGTGCCAGCAGCCAAACAGGGTCTTACTATGGCTACACCTTC. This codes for CASSQTGSYYGYTF.

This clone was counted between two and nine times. CDR3 in DNA: TGTGCCTGGAGATTTGGGACATCAGTAGGCTACACCTTC. This translates into CAWRFGTSVGYTF. V is TRBV30 and J is TRBJ1-2; TRBD1 is a possible D gene (6 bases). Germline V gene lookup returns CDR1 GTSNPN and CDR2 SVGIG (reference sequence). The CDR3 has 13 amino acids. Trimming shortened V by 3 bases and J by 8 bases, and 16 bases separated the two germline ends.